The T cell receptor (beta chain) described here comes from a study of blood T cells in healthy people across ages. Primers used in a second PCR of about 6 to 11 cycles were a sample-barcoded 5' primer and a J-beta primer mix. TCRdb ran MiXCR on the 5' RACE reads and lists one entry per CDR3 protein. The sample holds roughly 830,000 distinct CDR3 sequences, roughly 60% seen once. The CDR3 is 16 amino acids. Trimming shortened V by 1 base and J by 7 bases, and 20 bases separated the two germline ends. This clonotype was seen a few times. What was sequenced was blood. The gene calls are TRBV12-3 or TRBV12-4 and TRBJ2-7, with D uncertain. The source of this sequence is a man aged 25 to 40 in good health. The CDR3 spells CASSLGVGLTMWEQYF. The DNA of the CDR3 is TGTGCCAGCAGTTTAGGAGTAGGCTTGACGATGTGGGAGCAGTACTTC.